The 21 T cell receptor beta chains below all came from one sample that was sequenced in a study of blood T cell repertoires in COVID-19. Using immunoSEQ multiplex PCR, the repertoire was profiled, and TCRdb retains in-frame clones only, with some absent. The sample has about 200,000 clones, around 83% seen once. Material: PBMCs or T cells enriched from blood (not recorded which). The source is a woman in her 30s who had been exposed to COVID-19.

This clone has ten or more counts. The rearrangement uses TRBV19 and TRBJ1-1, with unresolved D. Germline loops: CDR1 LNHDA, CDR2 SQIVND (reference sequence). Trimming cost V 4 bases and J 5 bases, with 11 bases left between them. The CDR3 extends over 13 amino acids. Here the CDR3 DNA reads TGTGCCAGTAGTAGCGAAAAGCGGACTGAAGCTTTCTTT. Encoded protein: CASSSEKRTEAFF.

The chain uses TRBV6-5 and TRBJ2-2, with D tentatively TRBD1 (6 bases). Germline V lookup: CDR1 MNHEY, CDR2 SVGAGI. V shed 7 bases and J shed 7 bases, with 13 bases lying between them. This CDR3 contains 13 residues. The CDR3 DNA follows: TGTGCCAGCAAGCAGGGGAAGAACGGGGAGCTGTTTTTT. Translation: CASKQGKNGELFF.

The chain recombines TRBV19 with TRBJ1-5; D gene ambiguous. Germline lookup yields CDR1 LNHDA and CDR2 SQIVND (reference sequence). The length of the CDR3 is 15 residues. Trimming removed 5 bases from V and 7 bases from J, with 18 bases in between. CDR3 bases: TGTGCCAGTAGTCCCGGCGGGGTGAGGAGGCAGCCCCAGCATTTT. As protein: CASSPGGVRRQPQHF.

The gene calls are TRBV30 and TRBJ1-4; D is unresolved. V was clipped by 2 bases and J by 7 bases, with 14 bases between them. This CDR3 contains 14 residues. Per germline, CDR1 GTSNPN and CDR2 SVGIG (reference sequence). Here the CDR3 DNA reads TGTGCCTGGAGTTTCACGGGTTTCGGTGAAAAACTGTTTTTT. Translation gives CAWSFTGFGEKLFF.

The chain links TRBV15 to TRBJ2-1; D is ambiguous. The CDR3 covers 14 residues. Germline CDR1 is LNHNV and CDR2 is YYDKDF (reference sequence). Trimming cost V 0 bases and J 8 bases, with 11 bases left between them. In nucleotides, the CDR3 is TGTGCCACCAGCAGAGATCGGGTAGTCCATGAGCAGTTCTTC. This codes for CATSRDRVVHEQFF.

V gene TRBV14 combines with J gene TRBJ2-7; perhaps TRBD1 as D (6 bases). The germline gives CDR1 SGHDN, CDR2 FVKESK. This CDR3 is built from 13 residues. The V gene lost 5 bases and the J gene lost 3 bases, with 11 bases spanning the gap. DNA for the CDR3: TGTGCCAGCAGCAACCCGGACAGCTACGAGCAGTACTTC. Its translation: CASSNPDSYEQYF.

This chain joins TRBV5-5 and TRBJ2-1, with 12 nucleotides matching TRBD1. CDR3 length: 14 amino acids. The germline gives CDR1 SGHKS, CDR2 YYEKEE (reference sequence). V lost 4 bases and J lost 8; bases outside the gene matches: 4. The CDR3 DNA follows: TGTGCCAGCAGCCAGGGACAGGGGGCGCATGAGCAGTTCTTC. Encoded protein: CASSQGQGAHEQFF.

This chain joins TRBV2 and TRBJ1-5; D not certain. Trimming left V 2 bases short and J 5 bases short, with 13 bases between. The CDR3 covers 15 residues. Germline CDR1 and CDR2: SNHLY and FYNNEI. CDR3 in DNA: TGTGCCAGCAGTGAACTTCCGGGGAGGCATCAGCCCCAGCATTTT. Translated, it gives CASSELPGRHQPQHF.

The chain uses TRBV5-1 and TRBJ1-6; TRBD1 aligns across 9 bases. This CDR3 comprises 16 residues. With V trimmed by 4 bases and J by 7 bases, 9 bases remained unmatched. CDR1 is SGHRS, CDR2 YFSETQ, per germline. CDR3 DNA: TGCGCCAGCAGCGTCGCATCCGGGACAGGGAATTCACCCCTCCACTTT. Protein product: CASSVASGTGNSPLHF.

The rearrangement joins TRBV5-6 to TRBJ2-2; D possibly corresponds to TRBD1 (5 bases). Trimming removed 0 bases at V and 4 bases at J, with 13 bases between. The CDR3 has 16 amino acids. CDR1 and CDR2 from the germline V gene are SGHDT and YYEEEE. CDR3 sequence reads: CASSLASRGSTGELFF. CDR3 in DNA: TGTGCCAGCAGCTTGGCTTCAAGGGGATCCACCGGGGAGCTGTTTTTT. The variable domain in full, with the rest retrieved from reference TRBV5-6 and TRBJ2-2, is DAGVTQSPTHLIKTRGQQVTLRCSPKSGHDTVSWYQQALGQGPQFIFQYYEEEERQRGNFPDRFSGHQFPNYSSELNVNALLLGDSALYLCASSLASRGSTGELFFGEGSRLTVL.

This chain uses TRBV10-1 with TRBJ1-1; no clear D gene. The germline CDR1 and CDR2 sequences are WNHNN and SYGVQD (reference sequence). The CDR3 sequence is 13 residues long. V was cut by 6 bases and J by 1 base, with 9 bases left in between. The CDR3 region has the DNA TGCGCCAGCAGACCGGGTGGGAACACTGAAGCTTTCTTT. Its translation: CASRPGGNTEAFF.

This clone has only a few counts. The CDR3 nucleotides read TGTGCCAGCAATGGGGACATAGGAAATGGCTACACCTTC. This translates into CASNGDIGNGYTF. The rearrangement uses TRBV25-1 and TRBJ1-2; D perhaps matches TRBD1 (6 bases). The CDR3 contains 13 residues. V was trimmed by 7 bases and J by 6 bases, leaving 15 bases between them. Germline V gives CDR1 MGHDK, CDR2 SYGVNS.

The genes are TRBV7-3 and TRBJ1-1; D possibly corresponds to TRBD1 (6 bases). The CDR3 has 14 amino acids. Trimming pared 5 bases from V and 1 base from J, leaving 11 bases between. From germline, CDR1 is SGHTA and CDR2 FQGTGA. The CDR3 DNA follows: TGTGCCAGCAGCCTGGGACAAGAGAACACTGAAGCTTTCTTT. Protein sequence: CASSLGQENTEAFF.

The genes are TRBV4-1 and TRBJ1-5; no firm D call. Trimming took off 8 bases at V and 5 bases at J, with 16 bases between the two ends. This CDR3 has 14 residues. The germline V gene encodes CDR1 MGHRA and CDR2 YSYEKL. For the CDR3, the DNA is TGCGCCAGCGGATCCGGCGGGAGAGATCAGCCCCAGCATTTT. This translates into CASGSGGRDQPQHF.

This clone was counted between two and nine times. This chain joins TRBV7-9 and TRBJ1-2; no definite D call. V gave up 5 bases and J gave up 1 base, with 8 bases separating them. Looked up from germline, CDR1 is SEHNR and CDR2 is FQNEAQ (reference sequence). There are 13 residues in the CDR3. CDR3 in DNA: TGTGCCAGCAGCGGGCAGAATAACTATGGCTACACCTTC. Translated, it gives CASSGQNNYGYTF.

The CDR3 sequence: CSVDRGQGAEDTQYF. CDR3 DNA sequence: TGCAGCGTTGATCGTGGGCAGGGGGCGGAAGATACGCAGTATTTT. This rearrangement joins TRBV29-1 to TRBJ2-3; 8 nucleotides agree with TRBD1. Germline V CDR1 and CDR2: SQVTM, ANQGSEA. Germline trimming cut 3 bases from V and 5 bases from J; bases unmatched to any gene: 10. The length of the CDR3 is 15 residues.

The chain links TRBV27 to TRBJ2-1, with 8 bases that match TRBD2. Germline lookup yields CDR1 MNHEY and CDR2 SMNVEV (reference sequence). With 4 bases clipped from V and 4 bases from J, the junction kept 6 bases outside the gene matches. CDR3 length: 15 amino acids. CDR3 loop: CASSSGGPVYNEQFF. CDR3 coding DNA: TGTGCCAGCAGTTCGGGGGGGCCTGTTTACAATGAGCAGTTCTTC.

The chain joins TRBV7-9 to TRBJ1-1; D is perhaps TRBD1 (5 bases). V lost 5 bases and J 12 bases, leaving 16 bases between the germline ends. The CDR3 covers 12 residues. The germline CDR1 and CDR2 sequences are SEHNR and FQNEAQ (reference sequence). CDR3 sequence reads: CASSPRGPGPFF. CDR3 DNA: TGTGCCAGCAGCCCAAGAGGTCCAGGGCCTTTCTTT.

The chain is built from TRBV29-1 and TRBJ2-5; 7 nucleotides agree with TRBD1. In germline, CDR1 is SQVTM, CDR2 ANQGSEA. The CDR3 spans 10 residues. Trimming cost V 7 bases and J 5 bases; bases outside gene matches: 1. In DNA, the CDR3 is TGCAGCGGGGGACAGGAGACCCAGTACTTC. This translates into CSGGQETQYF.

The chain carries TRBV3-1 (or the pseudogene TRBV3-2) and TRBJ1-1, with D possibly TRBD1 on 5 matching bases. The germline V gene encodes CDR1 LGHDT and CDR2 YNNKEL (reference sequence). The CDR3 runs 16 residues. Between the trimmed V and J ends, which lost 0 bases and 1 base, there was a span of 12 bases. CDR3 sequence: CASSQDPGGRNTEAFF. In nucleotides, the CDR3 is TGTGCCAGCAGCCAAGATCCGGGGGGTAGGAACACTGAAGCTTTCTTT.

This clone was found a few times. The junction and the germline gene differ at one end; a read error may be behind it. The chain joins TRBV7-7 to TRBJ2-2; a possible D gene is TRBD1 (5 bases). Germline CDR1 reads SSHAT; CDR2 reads FNYEAQ (reference sequence). The CDR3 is made up of 14 amino acids. The CDR3 sequence is CASSLDKNTGELFF. The CDR3 nucleotides read TGTGCTAGCAGCCTGGACAAGAACACCGGGGAGCTGTTTTTT.